This T cell receptor (beta chain) was retrieved from a study of CD8 T cells in ankylosing spondylitis. This clonotype was detected a few times. TCRdb recomputed calls from the 5' RACE reads with MiXCR, one row per CDR3 protein. The table records roughly 200,000 distinct CDR3 sequences, roughly 13% of them present only once. This CDR3 comprises 14 residues. Germline CDR1 DFQATT, CDR2 SNEGSKA (reference sequence). V was clipped by 0 bases and J by 2 bases; unmatched bases: 4. The sequence was obtained from a male donor with ankylosing spondylitis or in good health (not recorded which). This rearrangement joins TRBV20-1 to TRBJ2-7, with 7 bases lining up with TRBD2. Sequencing was done on a sample of blood, either unsorted or a sorted T cell fraction (not recorded which). In nucleotides, the CDR3 is TGCAGTGCTAGAGATCTAGCGGCTACCTACGAGCAGTACTTC. Its protein product is CSARDLAATYEQYF.